The clone carrying this T cell receptor beta chain was picked up many times. The data stem from a study of read filtering for tumor transcriptome and immune sequencing. The CDR3 runs to 14 residues. Deletions cut 2 bases from V and 6 bases from J, with 15 bases between. From germline, CDR1 is SGDLS and CDR2 YYNGEE. Every patient had bone marrow sampled while the disease was active. Molecular barcoded adaptors covering alpha/delta and beta/gamma chains were used on around 400 ng RNA. TCRdb ran MiXCR on the reads and lists one entry per CDR3 protein. The top ten hold about 39% of the sample, which has roughly 35,000 distinct CDR3 sequences, about an eighth seen once.

The sequenced sample consisted of a population of CD138-negative cells sorted from bone marrow. The chain carries TRBV9 and TRBJ2-7; D remains unclear. The receptor was isolated from a donor over 35 with multiple myeloma. The CDR3 DNA is TGTGCCAGCAGCGTCTCGAGGCTGGTTCGCGAGCAGTACTTC. Residues: CASSVSRLVREQYF.